Below, one T cell receptor beta chain is given with its context. Graves' hyperthyroidism is called stable when ophthalmopathy does not progress within 18 months. Germline CDR1 SEHNR, CDR2 FQNEAQ (reference sequence). Unmatched junction bases numbered 9, after V lost 7 bases and J lost 7 bases. The CDR3 has 13 residues. This sample was taken from a study of T cells in Graves' hyperthyroidism and ophthalmopathy. The investigators amplified TCR beta CDR3 regions from RNA transcripts. HTBI primers drove first-round RT-PCR of the TCR CDR3. MiXCR, applied by TCRdb to the multiplex PCR reads, yields one record per CDR3 protein. The data hold approximately 590,000 distinct CDR3 sequences, with around 45% observed a single time.

The chain is built from TRBV7-9 and TRBJ2-5; 7 bases match TRBD2. The sample taken for sequencing was peripheral blood or thyroid tissue (not recorded which). The receptor was isolated from a woman between 18 and 30 years old with Graves' hyperthyroidism. CDR3 DNA: TGTGCCAGCACCCCCCGGGGGGTCAGGACCCAGTACTTC. It specifies CASTPRGVRTQYF.